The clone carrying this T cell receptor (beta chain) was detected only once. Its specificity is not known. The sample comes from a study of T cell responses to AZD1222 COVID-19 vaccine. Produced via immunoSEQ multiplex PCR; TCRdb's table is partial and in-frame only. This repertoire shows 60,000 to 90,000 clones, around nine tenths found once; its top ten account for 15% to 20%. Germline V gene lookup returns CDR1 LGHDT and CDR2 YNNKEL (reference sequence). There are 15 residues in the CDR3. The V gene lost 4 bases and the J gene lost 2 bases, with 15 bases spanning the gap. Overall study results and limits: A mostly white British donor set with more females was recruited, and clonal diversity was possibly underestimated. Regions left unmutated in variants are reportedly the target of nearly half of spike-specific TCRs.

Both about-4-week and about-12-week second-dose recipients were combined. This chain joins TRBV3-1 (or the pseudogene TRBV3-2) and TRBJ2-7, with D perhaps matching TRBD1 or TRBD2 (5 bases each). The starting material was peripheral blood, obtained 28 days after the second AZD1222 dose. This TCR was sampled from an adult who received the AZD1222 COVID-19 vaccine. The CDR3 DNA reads TGTGCCAGCAGCCGGGATGGGACGCATCCCTACGAGCAGTACTTC. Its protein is CASSRDGTHPYEQYF.